This T cell receptor beta chain emerged from a study of shared clonotypes between healthy human individuals. Overall study results and limits: In having few donors, the study represented limited genetic and exposure-history diversity. Incompleteness in sorted-subset sequencing, despite large depth, was shown by rarefaction.

Comments on this clone: Its antigen is unknown.

Naive CD8 cells lacked CD45RO and underwent positive selection for CCR7, leaving out terminally differentiated effector memory CD45RA+ cells. The genomic DNA of each subset was split evenly across several immunoSEQ plates. Original analysis: Because ImmunoSEQ provided only junction sequences with no quality scores, the filtering differed. Assay used: immunoSEQ multiplex PCR; TCRdb lists only in-frame clones, some missing. V, J and clone size reflect that table, while D and trimming were determined from the DNA. The sample gives 700,000 to 950,000 clones, 90% to 97% of which show up once; under 0.3% is in the top ten. Germline V gives CDR1 MGHRA, CDR2 YSYEKL. V was clipped by 6 bases and J by 2 bases; unmatched bases: 6. CDR3 length equals 15 residues.

The sample was naive CD8+ T cells sorted from blood. The TCR sequence derives from a man in his thirties or forties in good health. The V gene is TRBV4-1, the J gene TRBJ2-1, with TRBD2 matching over 8 bases. The CDR3, as DNA: TGCGCCAGCAGGAGTAGCGGGGTAACCTACAATGAGCAGTTCTTC. As protein: CASRSSGVTYNEQFF.